The entry below gives a single TCR beta chain sequence along with its context. Its target antigen remains unknown. No qualities accompany the bases; no much larger clone lies one base away. In total, 630 or so healthy bone marrow donors made up the cohort. At the time of sampling, all cohort members were nominally healthy, though unrecorded immune exposures were likely present. The donor tested CMV seronegative, placing the donor among the 352 seronegative members of the cohort. A peripheral blood sample was collected from each donor, and TCR beta sequencing was performed on peripheral blood mononuclear cells. Genomic DNA extraction from the blood cell samples was performed with the Qiagen DNeasy Blood Extraction Kit. This record belongs to a study of cytomegalovirus exposure and HLA in healthy donors (dated 2017 in TCRdb). For the wider study: An earlier analysis of approximately 590 of the donors reported approximately 270 Gb of sequence data and more than 90 million unique TCR beta sequences from about 179 million T cells. HLA typing included class I and class II loci at four-digit resolution. A later analysis re-examined previously published TCR beta repertoires from more than 600 donors and added high-resolution HLA genotyping to investigate patterns of TCR occurrence. Rather than drawing on any new phenotypic data, the later analysis identified candidate immune exposures from TCR beta sequences and the way those sequences occurred across donors. Along with the approximately 650-subject first cohort, a separate validation cohort of over a hundred different subjects was used. The number of donors typed differed by locus, with about 629-630 for A, B, C, DRB1 and DQB1, about 500 for DQA1, 600 to 610 for DPA1, and around 430 for DPB1. Among a few hundred genotyped donors of the cohort, an average of around 240,000 unique TCR beta nucleotide sequences were sequenced per donor, 15% to 20% of them non-productive. In a later genetic analysis, genome-wide SNP genotypes for about 60% of the 666 donors were used, and that subset was treated as a discovery cohort. Around 330 gigabases of sequencing data and around 80 million unique TCR sequences made up an early release that covered nearly 650 HLA-typed donors. The study profiled the T cell repertoires of approximately 700 subjects by immunosequencing and related them to cytomegalovirus serostatus. All discovery cohort repertoires had been generated on a single sequencing platform. High-throughput TCR immunosequencing, statistical association of individual TCRs with disease status, and machine learning were combined to predict cytomegalovirus infection status. The study aimed to test whether cataloging public T cell receptors could reveal signatures of past pathogen exposure. Four or five DR-DQ haplotypes were treated as single units for association and clustering because of strong linkage in the cohort. Donor age, sex, ethnicity and CMV serostatus were collected together with the repertoire data. Of the approximately 400 genotyped donors, less than 85% were placed in the genetic ancestry cluster associated with self-reported Caucasian donors. In an earlier analysis of 500 to 650 of the donors, high-throughput TCR beta sequencing was used to judge whether each TCR beta V gene segment behaved as functional or pseudogenic.

Study-wide conclusions, independent of this receptor: Immune exposure information for the cohort was limited to CMV serostatus. A cluster of highly shared sequence variants was judged likely to represent a technical artifact of the sequencing pipeline. The study listed over 150 TCR beta chains as associated with cytomegalovirus. Some IMGT-functional V segments, including TRBV6-2 and TRBV6-3, could not be told apart with the 87-base-pair reads, so those segments were excluded. The authors suggested that the approach could potentially be generalized to other disease states and immunological phenotypes. Several of the top co-occurrence clusters appeared to be linked to parvovirus B19, influenza, CMV and Epstein-Barr virus, according to a later analysis. The earlier analysis of 450 to 700 of the donors excluded 15 to 20 rarely observed V segments, including chromosome 9 orphons, because counts were too low. A later genetic analysis reported fewer N-insertions in productive TCRs among donors in an Asian-associated ancestry cluster than the roughly 720-donor mean. Correlated functional status among segregating V segments might be attributable to linkage disequilibrium, but an unknown experimental factor could not be ruled out. In vitro tests confirmed that a few of the cytomegalovirus-associated TCR beta chains recognize cytomegalovirus antigens. The cohort was sequenced for TCR beta chains only, and without alpha or paired-chain data the features that could be detected were limited. HLA typing was unavailable for some donors at each locus, so association tests used only the typed subset. In a later analysis, 16,951 TCR beta sequences were associated with specific HLA alleles at a false discovery rate of 0.05. In a later analysis, HLA-associated TCR beta chains showed more clonal expansion and lower generation probabilities than non-associated chains that were equally common. In both the original and validation cohorts, the classifier was reported to diagnose cytomegalovirus status with high specificity and sensitivity. In a later analysis, TCR association rates were found to vary across HLA loci, with the most associated TCRs seen for DRB1 alleles and the fewest for HLA-C alleles. A later genetic analysis associated a missense DCLRE1C variant with V-gene and J-gene trimming of TCR beta chains, and an independent cohort replicated the association. Assigning TCR associations to individual alleles was difficult when HLA alleles, especially DR and DQ, strongly co-occurred. A later analysis found that most CMV-associated TCR beta chains appeared HLA-restricted, with HLA associations seemingly driven largely by CMV exposure. Presence/absence analyses assumed roughly uniform sequencing depth across donors, an assumption that may not hold. While some public TCRs were present in many individuals, most TCR sequences turned up only very rarely across donors. A further reported finding was that TCR beta sequences accurately predicted the HLA-A and HLA-B alleles for most subjects in the first cohort. An earlier analysis of roughly 570 of the donors showed that most TCR beta V segments appeared in productive rearrangements either about 87% or about 30% of the time, which broadly matched IMGT annotations.

CDR1 SGHTA and CDR2 FQGTGA are derived from the germline V gene. The germline V end is reduced by 5 bases and the J end by 5 bases; junction bases left unmatched: 5. CDR3 length: 14 amino acids, cysteine to phenylalanine. Here the CDR3 DNA is all that survives: 42 bases in frame from base 1. Libraries were constructed by the immunoSEQ multiplex PCR assay. The multiplex PCR relied on a mix of 60 forward primers for TCR Vbeta segments and 13 reverse primers for TCR Jbeta segments. Amplification of the CDR3 region of rearranged TCR beta genes was performed with a multiplex PCR assay on genomic DNA. The amplified TCR beta libraries were sequenced on the Illumina HiSeq System as 87-base-pair reads. The source study handled its data this way. In a later analysis, about 80 million unique TCR beta chains were counted across the 690 or so repertoires, and some 10 million of these chains were shared by at least two donors. Raw reads were error-corrected and collapsed into unique sequences by a nearest-neighbor algorithm in which closely related sequences were merged to remove PCR and sequencing errors. To assign V, D and J gene segments, CDR3 sequences were aligned to IMGT reference sequences. For a sequence to be retained, a match of at least six nucleotides to both a V gene segment and a J gene segment was required. A rearrangement counted as productive if the CDR3 had no stop codons and remained in frame with V and J, and every other rearrangement counted as non-productive. CDR3 was defined according to IMGT convention as the region running from the second conserved V-encoded cysteine to the conserved J-encoded phenylalanine. The earlier analysis of some 550 of the donors excluded any sequence lacking an unambiguous match to a single V gene segment. An earlier analysis of some 610 of the donors called V segments functional above 56.7% productive rearrangements and segregating when the between-donor standard deviation exceeded 5%. To diagnose cytomegalovirus status from the catalog of TCR beta chain sequences, a statistical classification framework was built. In a later analysis, TCR nucleotide sequences were compared against IMGT/GENE-DB human TR gene sequences so that V and J genes could be assigned. The TCRdist pipeline was used in a later analysis to assign CDR3 sequences and most-parsimonious VDJ recombination scenarios. In a later analysis, each TCR beta chain was defined by its CDR3 amino acid sequence together with its V-gene family, and reads lacking a unique V-gene family were excluded. To address suspected cross-contamination and a sequencing artifact, a later analysis removed a few hundred highly shared, low-generation-probability nucleotide sequences. A later analysis calculated a clonal expansion index for each public chain from normalized within-repertoire ranks of inferred template counts. A later analysis computed generation probabilities with a VDJ recombination model fitted to out-of-frame rearrangements, and checked the results against IGoR. A later analysis scored TCR-TCR, TCR-HLA and TCR-CMV co-occurrence with hypergeometric tests, applying a repertoire-size bias correction to TCR pairs. In a later analysis, false discovery rates were estimated by permuting HLA or CMV assignments 20 times. In a later analysis, co-occurring TCRs were grouped using DBSCAN, and TCRdist sequence similarity was added for clustering within HLA-allele-positive subsets. For co-occurrence clustering, repertoires with fewer than 30,000 or more than 120,000 public chains were excluded, along with four to six repertoires with anomalous nucleotide sharing. The table comes from immuneACCESS by way of TCRdb, which keeps in-frame sequences with V and J called. Part of the clones is missing from these tables; in studies checked, under half for an unresolved V gene and the rest for unknown reasons. V and J calls and clone size are given by that table; D and trimming were obtained from the DNA. The table for this sample lists around 140,000 clones; approximately 80% of them were counted only once. Approximately 1.4% of the sample is in the top ten clones.

The chain was built from TRBV7-3 and TRBJ2-7; a stretch of 11 junction bases matches TRBD1. The specimen was PBMCs. The source is a female donor in good health and CMV-seronegative. The encoded CDR3 is CASSPRGQGDEQYF. At the DNA level, the sequence is TGTGCCAGCAGCCCCCGGGGACAGGGGGACGAGCAGTACTTC.